A selection of T cell receptor beta chains follows, all from one sample in a study of technical replicates of blood from a handful of donors. Method: immunoSEQ multiplex PCR; TCRdb's copy keeps in-frame clones and lacks some. In the table there are about 83,000 clones, 92% of which are singletons. The specimen was T cells isolated from PBMCs. The receptors derive from a human donor in good health. The CDR3 runs from the conserved cysteine through the conserved F or W. Fields, in order: D gene, clone size, V gene, CDR3 length, J gene, CDR3 DNA, CDR3 protein. A D gene is named only where the DNA matches it firmly. Expanded clones get a size class; other rows say once, few or many, or leave the size out.

d_call: .; clone_size: once; v_call: TRBV7-9; cdr3_length: 14; j_call: TRBJ2-7; cdr3_nt: TGTGCCAGCAGCTCCCCGGGTCGCGCCTACGAGCAGTACTTC; cdr3_aa: CASSSPGRAYEQYF
d_call: .; clone_size: few; v_call: TRBV5-1; cdr3_length: 15; j_call: TRBJ1-5; cdr3_nt: TGCGCCAGCAGCCAAACAGGAGATAGCAATCAGCCCCAGCATTTT; cdr3_aa: CASSQTGDSNQPQHF
d_call: TRBD1; clone_size: .; v_call: TRBV5-5; cdr3_length: 13; j_call: TRBJ1-1; cdr3_nt: TGTGCCAGCAGACAGGGGGAGAACACTGAAGCTTTCTTT; cdr3_aa: CASRQGENTEAFF
d_call: .; clone_size: .; v_call: TRBV4-1; cdr3_length: 14; j_call: TRBJ1-1; cdr3_nt: TGCGCCAGCAGCCGCCGGGGGGGGAACACTGAAGCTTTCTTT; cdr3_aa: CASSRRGGNTEAFF
d_call: .; clone_size: .; v_call: TRBV29-1; cdr3_length: 16; j_call: TRBJ2-6; cdr3_nt: TGCAGCGCGGCCTCGGGTTTCAACTCTGGGGCCAACGTCCTGACTTTC; cdr3_aa: CSAASGFNSGANVLTF
d_call: TRBD1; clone_size: .; v_call: TRBV7-8; cdr3_length: 16; j_call: TRBJ2-5; cdr3_nt: TGTGCCAGCAGACCTGACAGACAGGGCTTTCAAGAGACCCAGTACTTC; cdr3_aa: CASRPDRQGFQETQYF
d_call: .; clone_size: .; v_call: TRBV15; cdr3_length: 12; j_call: TRBJ2-3; cdr3_nt: TGTGCCACCAGCACCCGGACAGATACGCAGTATTTT; cdr3_aa: CATSTRTDTQYF
d_call: TRBD1; clone_size: few; v_call: TRBV5-6; cdr3_length: 14; j_call: TRBJ1-5; cdr3_nt: TGTGCCAGCAGCCACCGGGACAGGAGGCAGCCCCAGCATTTT; cdr3_aa: CASSHRDRRQPQHF
d_call: .; clone_size: few; v_call: TRBV4-1; cdr3_length: 14; j_call: TRBJ1-2; cdr3_nt: TGCGCCAGCAGCCAAAGAACAGCGGTCTATGGCTACACCTTC; cdr3_aa: CASSQRTAVYGYTF
d_call: .; clone_size: .; v_call: TRBV6-5; cdr3_length: 16; j_call: TRBJ2-1; cdr3_nt: TGTGCCAGCAGTTACCTAGGCGGGGCTCAGAGAAATGAGCAGTTCTTC; cdr3_aa: CASSYLGGAQRNEQFF
d_call: .; clone_size: .; v_call: TRBV5-1; cdr3_length: 13; j_call: TRBJ2-7; cdr3_nt: TGCGCCAGCAGCGGGGACTCCTTCTACGAGCAGTACTTC; cdr3_aa: CASSGDSFYEQYF
d_call: .; clone_size: .; v_call: TRBV6-5; cdr3_length: 15; j_call: TRBJ2-5; cdr3_nt: TGTGCCAGCAGTAACCGTGATAGCGCCCAAGAGACCCAGTACTTC; cdr3_aa: CASSNRDSAQETQYF
d_call: .; clone_size: .; v_call: TRBV30; cdr3_length: 12; j_call: TRBJ2-7; cdr3_nt: TGTGCCCGAGCCTACCGCTCCTACGAGCAGTACTTC; cdr3_aa: CARAYRSYEQYF
d_call: .; clone_size: .; v_call: TRBV28; cdr3_length: 13; j_call: TRBJ2-1; cdr3_nt: TGTGCCAGCAGCGGGACTCTCAGCAATGAGCAGTTCTTC; cdr3_aa: CASSGTLSNEQFF
d_call: .; clone_size: .; v_call: TRBV28; cdr3_length: 15; j_call: TRBJ1-2; cdr3_nt: TGTGCCAGCAGAAAGGAGGGTAGGGGTTTTTATGGCTACACCTTC; cdr3_aa: CASRKEGRGFYGYTF
d_call: TRBD2; clone_size: .; v_call: TRBV28; cdr3_length: 19; j_call: TRBJ2-7; cdr3_nt: TGTGCCAGCAGTTTACTACTTAGCGGGGGGGCATCATGGTCCTACGAGCAGTACTTC; cdr3_aa: CASSLLLSGGASWSYEQYF
d_call: TRBD1; clone_size: .; v_call: TRBV7-9; cdr3_length: 18; j_call: TRBJ1-1; cdr3_nt: TGTGCCAGCAGCCAAGTGGGACAGGGGAGGCCAACGAACACTGAAGCTTTCTTT; cdr3_aa: CASSQVGQGRPTNTEAFF
d_call: .; clone_size: .; v_call: TRBV28; cdr3_length: 17; j_call: TRBJ1-1; cdr3_nt: TGTGCCAGCAAAGAACGGCTGAGCAGGGGCGCAAACACTGAAGCTTTCTTT; cdr3_aa: CASKERLSRGANTEAFF
d_call: TRBD1; clone_size: .; v_call: TRBV2; cdr3_length: 14; j_call: TRBJ1-2; cdr3_nt: TGTGCCAGCGGCCGACAGGGACAAGACTATGGCTACACCTTC; cdr3_aa: CASGRQGQDYGYTF
d_call: .; clone_size: .; v_call: TRBV11-3; cdr3_length: 12; j_call: TRBJ1-1; cdr3_nt: TGTGCCAGCAGTTATACATGGACTGAAGCTTTCTTT; cdr3_aa: CASSYTWTEAFF
d_call: TRBD2; clone_size: .; v_call: TRBV30; cdr3_length: 15; j_call: TRBJ2-3; cdr3_nt: TGTGCCTGGAGCGAGGGACTAGCGAACACAGATACGCAGTATTTT; cdr3_aa: CAWSEGLANTDTQYF
d_call: .; clone_size: .; v_call: TRBV5-5; cdr3_length: 14; j_call: TRBJ2-2; cdr3_nt: TGTGCCAGCAGCAAAGCGGGGAACACCGGGGAGCTGTTTTTT; cdr3_aa: CASSKAGNTGELFF
d_call: .; clone_size: once; v_call: TRBV6-1; cdr3_length: 14; j_call: TRBJ2-1; cdr3_nt: TGTGCCAGCAGTGAATTGGGGGGGGCGTATGAGCAGTTCTTC; cdr3_aa: CASSELGGAYEQFF
d_call: TRBD1; clone_size: .; v_call: TRBV30; cdr3_length: 15; j_call: TRBJ2-2; cdr3_nt: TGTGCCTGGAGCGAGGGACAGGAGTTTCGAGGGGAGCTGTTTTTT; cdr3_aa: CAWSEGQEFRGELFF
d_call: .; clone_size: .; v_call: TRBV7-9; cdr3_length: 16; j_call: TRBJ1-2; cdr3_nt: TGTGCCAGCAGCTTTTCCCAGGGCGATCGGATTTATGGCTACACCTTC; cdr3_aa: CASSFSQGDRIYGYTF
d_call: TRBD2; clone_size: .; v_call: TRBV5-4; cdr3_length: 13; j_call: TRBJ2-1; cdr3_nt: TGTGCCAGCTCCGGGAGGGGGTACAATGAGCAGTTCTTC; cdr3_aa: CASSGRGYNEQFF
d_call: TRBD1; clone_size: .; v_call: TRBV7-8; cdr3_length: 14; j_call: TRBJ2-1; cdr3_nt: TGTGCCAGCAGCTTTTTCGACAGGGTCGATGAGCAGTTCTTC; cdr3_aa: CASSFFDRVDEQFF
d_call: TRBD1; clone_size: .; v_call: TRBV5-1; cdr3_length: 13; j_call: TRBJ1-4; cdr3_nt: TGCGCCAGCAGCTTGGGACAGGGTGAAAAACTGTTTTTT; cdr3_aa: CASSLGQGEKLFF